The 20 T cell receptor beta chains below come from one sample, sequenced in a study of shared clonotypes between healthy human individuals. Here immunoSEQ multiplex PCR was the method, and the copy in TCRdb shows in-frame clones only, minus some. The sample carries roughly 2 million clones, 90% to 95% recorded once. The sample consisted of naive CD4+ T cells sorted from blood. Noted subset: CD45RA+ positively selected. Source of these receptors: a man between 18 and 35 years old in good health.

V and J are TRBV18 and TRBJ1-5; 9 bases map to TRBD1. The CDR3 totals 14 residues. V gave up 2 bases and J gave up 6 bases; unmatched junction bases: 2. CDR1 and CDR2 from the germline V gene are KGHSH and LQKENI. This CDR3 reads CASSPTTGGQPQHF. The CDR3 region has the DNA TGTGCCAGCTCACCAACGACAGGGGGTCAGCCCCAGCATTTT. Drawing the rest from reference TRBV18 and TRBJ1-5, the complete variable domain is NAGVMQNPRHLVRRRGQEARLRCSPMKGHSHVYWYRQLPEEGLKFMVYLQKENIIDESGMPKERFSAEFPKEGPSILRIQQVVRGDSAAYFCASSPTTGGQPQHFGDGTRLSIL.

The chain links TRBV30 to TRBJ2-5, with 10 bases fitting TRBD2. This CDR3 is 16 amino acids long. Germline loops: CDR1 GTSNPN, CDR2 SVGIG (reference sequence). V shed 3 bases, J shed 0 bases, and the junction held 7 bases outside the gene matches. CDR3 sequence (DNA): TGTGCCTGGAGCCTCATTAGCGGGGGGTACCAAGAGACCCAGTACTTC. Its translation: CAWSLISGGYQETQYF.

The chain carries TRBV13 and TRBJ1-6; 7 bases are shared with TRBD1. This CDR3 has 18 amino acids. Germline V lookup: CDR1 PRHDT, CDR2 FYEKMQ (reference sequence). Trimming cost V 3 bases and J 0 bases; bases outside gene matches: 8. CDR3: CASSLGTELSSYNSPLHF. The DNA for the CDR3 is TGTGCCAGCAGCTTGGGGACAGAATTGAGCTCCTATAATTCACCCCTCCACTTT.

The chain links TRBV20-1 to TRBJ2-1; no clear D. The germline gives CDR1 DFQATT, CDR2 SNEGSKA (reference sequence). There are 11 residues in the CDR3. V lost 3 bases to trimming and J lost 4 bases, with 4 bases between them. The CDR3 DNA sequence: TGCAGTGCTAGTACGTACAATGAGCAGTTCTTC. Protein: CSASTYNEQFF.

V and J are TRBV27 and TRBJ2-7, with 7 bases aligning to TRBD1. Trimming at V came to 3 bases and at J to 6 bases, leaving 8 bases not matched to a gene. Germline V gene data show CDR1 as MNHEY and CDR2 as SMNVEV (reference sequence). This CDR3 is 14 amino acids long. DNA of the CDR3: TGTGCCAGCAGTTTTTTACAGGGGTCAGGCGAGCAGTACTTC. Protein product: CASSFLQGSGEQYF.

A remark on this clone: Other nucleotide sequences in the sample specify the same CDR3. This rearrangement joins TRBV30 to TRBJ1-5; TRBD1 matches 8 bases. The trim removed 3 bases at V and 1 base at J, leaving 2 bases unmatched. Germline assignment: CDR1 GTSNPN and CDR2 SVGIG (reference sequence). The CDR3 covers 14 residues. This chain's CDR3 is CAWSRTGSNQPQHF. The CDR3 DNA reads TGTGCCTGGAGCAGGACAGGGAGCAATCAGCCCCAGCATTTT.

This chain joins TRBV30 and TRBJ2-1; D possibly corresponds to TRBD1 (7 bases). CDR1 and CDR2 (germline): GTSNPN, SVGIG (reference sequence). The CDR3 consists of 12 residues. The ends were cut back, 4 bases at V and 8 bases at J, with 12 bases in the middle. CDR3 DNA: TGTGCCTGGAAGGCAGGGGGGCATGAGCAGTTCTTC. Translation: CAWKAGGHEQFF.

The chain carries TRBV20-1 and TRBJ1-6, with a weak D call TRBD1 (5 bases). Trimming took 6 bases from V and 14 from J, leaving 14 bases between them. The CDR3 runs 11 residues. Germline CDR1 is DFQATT and CDR2 is SNEGSKA (reference sequence). CDR3 in DNA: TGCAGTGCACTCCAGGGTATGGCCCTCCACTTT. Residues: CSALQGMALHF.

This clone has a handful of counts. V is TRBV10-1 and J is TRBJ2-2; D is undetermined. The V end lost 0 bases, the J end lost 2 bases, and 7 bases lay between the germline ends. CDR3 length: 15 residues. The germline gives CDR1 WNHNN, CDR2 SYGVQD (reference sequence). The CDR3 DNA sequence: TGCGCCAGCAGTGAGTCTGGTAGAAACACCGGGGAGCTGTTTTTT. Protein sequence: CASSESGRNTGELFF.

J is TRBJ2-2 and V is TRBV30; 7 bases map to TRBD2. The germline V gene encodes CDR1 GTSNPN and CDR2 SVGIG (reference sequence). The trim removed 3 bases at V and 7 bases at J, leaving 17 bases unmatched. The CDR3 runs to 17 residues. CDR3 protein: CAWRFFGGSLGFGELFF. Here the CDR3 DNA reads TGTGCCTGGAGATTTTTCGGGGGGTCCCTGGGATTCGGGGAGCTGTTTTTT.

The J gene is TRBJ2-7, the V gene TRBV27, with D perhaps assigned TRBD1 or TRBD2 (5 bases each). Germline assignment: CDR1 MNHEY and CDR2 SMNVEV (reference sequence). This CDR3 comprises 14 residues. V shed 5 bases and J shed 3 bases, with 14 bases lying between them. CDR3 in amino acids: CASSGGWGSYEQYF. The CDR3 DNA reads as TGTGCCAGCAGTGGCGGGTGGGGGAGCTACGAGCAGTACTTC.

This chain links TRBV7-2 with TRBJ2-7; D unresolved. The ends were cut back, 5 bases at V and 6 bases at J, with 17 bases in the middle. Germline lookup yields CDR1 SGHTA and CDR2 FQGNSA. This CDR3 region has 14 residues. Here the CDR3 reads CASSPSRSTVEQYF. CDR3 nucleotide sequence: TGTGCCAGCAGCCCCTCCCGTAGCACAGTCGAGCAGTACTTC.

The chain couples TRBV7-6 to TRBJ2-5, with 16 bases matching TRBD2. Trimming took 1 base from V and 5 from J; bases not matched to a gene: 16. CDR3 length: 21 residues. CDR1 SGHVS and CDR2 FNYEAQ come from the germline V gene. CDR3 nucleotides: TGTGCCAGCAGCTTAGTCCCGGTGCGGGGGACTAGCGGGGGGGCAAGGGAGACCCAGTACTTC. It codes for CASSLVPVRGTSGGARETQYF.

The V call is TRBV6-1, the J call TRBJ2-2; 13 bases are shared with TRBD2. Trimming took 9 bases from V and 4 from J; bases not matched to a gene: 2. The CDR3 totals 14 residues. Germline assignment: CDR1 MNHNS and CDR2 SASEGT. CDR3 sequence: CASRLAGGTGELFF. CDR3 in DNA: TGTGCCAGTCGACTAGCGGGAGGCACCGGGGAGCTGTTTTTT.

This sequence joins TRBV2 and TRBJ2-1; 8 bases are a match to TRBD1. CDR1 SNHLY and CDR2 FYNNEI come from the germline V gene. The CDR3 runs to 15 residues. V gave up 10 bases and J gave up 0 bases; unmatched junction bases: 8. Written as DNA, the CDR3 is TGTGCCACGGGACAGGAGTTCAGCTCCTACAATGAGCAGTTCTTC. This encodes CATGQEFSSYNEQFF.

The chain employs TRBV4-1 and TRBJ2-3; 7 bases are shared with TRBD2. The CDR3 is 15 residues long. CDR1 is MGHRA and CDR2 is YSYEKL in the germline V gene. V dropped 1 base and J dropped 5; count of bases not matched to a gene: 6. This CDR3 is CASSQASAGRDTQYF. CDR3 DNA: TGCGCCAGCAGCCAAGCATCAGCGGGAAGAGATACGCAGTATTTT.

This rearrangement joins TRBV2 to TRBJ1-1, with D unclear. V was pared by 6 bases and J by 1 base, with 12 bases between. Germline CDR1 is SNHLY and CDR2 is FYNNEI. CDR3 length: 14 residues. The chain's CDR3 is CASRQDGSNTEAFF. Written as DNA, the CDR3 is TGTGCCAGCAGGCAGGACGGATCGAACACTGAAGCTTTCTTT.

A single count supports this clone. The V gene is TRBV13, the J gene TRBJ2-7; 9 bases are a match to TRBD2. Germline CDR1 and CDR2: PRHDT and FYEKMQ (reference sequence). J was trimmed by 3 bases and V by 2 bases; bases with no gene match: 5. The CDR3 loop spans 15 amino acids. The CDR3 spells CASSLPAGGNYEQYF. The CDR3 bases are TGTGCCAGCAGCTTACCGGCGGGGGGGAACTACGAGCAGTACTTC.

The CDR3 DNA is TGTGCCAGCAGCGTCCGGGCTCTAGGGACCCAGTACTTC. Amino acids: CASSVRALGTQYF. The chain uses TRBV13 and TRBJ2-5; D remains unclear. V lost 5 bases, J lost 7 bases, and 14 bases lay in between. The CDR3 sequence is 13 residues long. Germline V gene sequence: CDR1 PRHDT, CDR2 FYEKMQ (reference sequence).

The genes are TRBV18 and TRBJ1-4, with D uncertain. The germline V and J ends were trimmed by 2 bases and 7 bases, with 11 bases remaining between them. Per germline, CDR1 KGHSH and CDR2 LQKENI. CDR3 length: 14 residues. CDR3 region: CASSPGLAGEKLFF. DNA for the CDR3: TGTGCCAGCTCACCAGGACTTGCTGGTGAAAAACTGTTTTTT.